Each of the 11 T cell receptor beta chains below was sequenced from the same sample in a study of cytomegalovirus exposure and HLA in healthy donors. PCR was performed using 60 Vbeta and 13 Jbeta primers. Assay used: immunoSEQ multiplex PCR; TCRdb lists only in-frame clones, some missing. The profile covers 140,000 to 150,000 clones, with roughly 66% appearing a single time and approximately 1.8% taken by the ten largest. Sequencing input: PBMCs. The origin of the receptors is a woman aged 18-29 years in good health and CMV-seronegative.

The CDR3 region is CAISESGRGTLDTQYF. As DNA, the CDR3 is TGTGCCATCAGTGAGTCGGGACGCGGGACCTTAGATACGCAGTATTTT. V usage is TRBV10-3 and J usage is TRBJ2-3, with D tentatively TRBD2 (6 bases). The V gene lost 0 bases and the J gene lost 5 bases, with 15 bases spanning the gap. This CDR3 spans 16 amino acids. Looked up from germline, CDR1 is ENHRY and CDR2 is SYGVKD.

The V call is TRBV5-4, the J call TRBJ2-5; D not resolved. Germline CDR1 is SGHNT and CDR2 is YYREEE (reference sequence). The ends were cut back, 0 bases at V and 7 bases at J, with 16 bases in the middle. The length of the CDR3 is 15 residues. The CDR3 sequence is CASSLDAPLTWTQYF. The CDR3 DNA is TGTGCCAGCAGCTTGGATGCGCCGTTAACTTGGACCCAGTACTTC.

In DNA form, the CDR3 reads TGCGCCAGCAGCCATAAGACAGGAACGAACACTGAAGCTTTCTTT. Translated, it gives CASSHKTGTNTEAFF. The V call is TRBV4-1, the J call TRBJ1-1; D might be TRBD1 (6 bases). CDR3 size: 15 residues. CDR1 is MGHRA, CDR2 YSYEKL, per germline. V was trimmed by 3 bases and J by 1 base, leaving 12 bases between them.

The chain employs TRBV7-9 and TRBJ2-5; TRBD2 aligns across 10 bases. CDR1 is SEHNR, CDR2 FQNEAQ, per germline (reference sequence). The CDR3 totals 16 residues. Trimming cost V 4 bases and J 0 bases; bases outside gene matches: 5. DNA for the CDR3: TGTGCCAGCAGCTCCTGGACTAGCGGCTACCAAGAGACCCAGTACTTC. It encodes CASSSWTSGYQETQYF. The variable domain in full, with the rest retrieved from reference TRBV7-9 and TRBJ2-5, is DTGVSQNPRHKITKRGQNVTFRCDPISEHNRLYWYRQTLGQGPEFLTYFQNEAQLEKSRLLSDRFSAERPKGSFSTLEIQRTEQGDSAMYLCASSSWTSGYQETQYFGPGTRLLVL.

The V call is TRBV29-1, the J call TRBJ1-1; 7 bases map to TRBD1. Unmatched junction bases numbered 7, after V lost 7 bases and J lost 2 bases. The V gene's germline CDR1 is SQVTM and CDR2 ANQGSEA. The CDR3 sequence is 13 residues long. CDR3 DNA sequence: TGCAGCGCAGAGGGACAGCCAAACACTGAAGCTTTCTTT. Its protein product is CSAEGQPNTEAFF.

This clone was counted a few times. The chain joins TRBV5-1 to TRBJ2-1, with 13 nucleotides matching TRBD2. Germline CDR1 SGHRS, CDR2 YFSETQ. V shed 3 bases and J 4 bases; nucleotides not matched to a gene: 10. The CDR3 sequence is 18 residues long. CDR3 DNA: TGCGCCAGCAGCTCGCCGCCGGGACTAGCGGGATCTTACAATGAGCAGTTCTTC. As protein: CASSSPPGLAGSYNEQFF.

Concerning this clone itself: The sample carries other DNA sequences with the same CDR3. J is TRBJ2-3 and V is TRBV7-2, with 13 bases aligning to TRBD2. Trimming at V came to 5 bases and at J to 3 bases, leaving 11 bases not matched to a gene. The germline CDR1 and CDR2 sequences are SGHTA and FQGNSA. This CDR3 has 18 residues. CDR3 DNA: TGTGCCAGCAGCCAGAATCCCGGACTAGCGGGAGTTACAGATACGCAGTATTTT. Translation gives CASSQNPGLAGVTDTQYF. The complete variable domain, with remaining parts taken from reference TRBV7-2 and TRBJ2-3, reads GAGVSQSPSNKVTEKGKDVELRCDPISGHTALYWYRQSLGQGLEFLIYFQGNSAPDKSGLPSDRFSAERTGGSVSTLTIQRTQQEDSAVYLCASSQNPGLAGVTDTQYFGPGTRLTVL.

This clone was seen a few times. The rearrangement uses TRBV18 and TRBJ1-3, with D possibly being TRBD1 (6 bases). V was pared by 4 bases and J by 2 bases, with 6 bases between. In germline, CDR1 is KGHSH, CDR2 LQKENI. The CDR3 length is 13 residues. This CDR3 is CASSQGAGNTIYF. DNA for the CDR3: TGTGCCAGCTCACAGGGGGCTGGAAACACCATATATTTT.

The genes are TRBV5-1 and TRBJ2-6, with D hard to call. The ends were cut back, 4 bases at V and 5 bases at J, with 16 bases in the middle. Germline V gene lookup returns CDR1 SGHRS and CDR2 YFSETQ. The CDR3 runs 16 residues. The CDR3 loop reads CASSQDGELRANVLTF. The CDR3 coding sequence is TGCGCCAGCAGCCAAGACGGAGAACTCAGGGCCAACGTCCTGACTTTC.

The chain is built from TRBV7-9 and TRBJ1-1, with 7 bases fitting TRBD1. V lost 5 bases, J lost 1 base, and 4 bases stayed unmatched. This CDR3 has 14 amino acids. CDR1 is SEHNR, CDR2 FQNEAQ, per germline (reference sequence). This CDR3 reads CASSPQGTNTEAFF. The CDR3 DNA reads TGTGCCAGCAGCCCACAGGGGACGAACACTGAAGCTTTCTTT.

This clone turned up a few times. The chain recombines TRBV7-2 with TRBJ1-1, with D hard to call. The CDR3 is made up of 14 amino acids. Looked up from germline, CDR1 is SGHTA and CDR2 is FQGNSA. V lost 1 base and J lost 2, with 8 bases in between. The CDR3 DNA is TGTGCCAGCAGCTTAGTTGAGTACAACACTGAAGCTTTCTTT. It translates to CASSLVEYNTEAFF.